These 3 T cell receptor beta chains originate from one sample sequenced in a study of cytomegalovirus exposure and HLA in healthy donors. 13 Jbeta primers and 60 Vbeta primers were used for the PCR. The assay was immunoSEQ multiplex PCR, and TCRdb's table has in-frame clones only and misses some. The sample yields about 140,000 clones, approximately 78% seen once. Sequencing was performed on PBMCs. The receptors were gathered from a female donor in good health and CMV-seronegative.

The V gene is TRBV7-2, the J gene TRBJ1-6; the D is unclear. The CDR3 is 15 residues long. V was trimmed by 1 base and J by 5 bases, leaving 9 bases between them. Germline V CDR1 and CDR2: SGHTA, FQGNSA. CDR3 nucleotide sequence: TGTGCCAGCAGCTTAGGAGCCCGAAATAATTCACCCCTCCACTTT. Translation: CASSLGARNNSPLHF. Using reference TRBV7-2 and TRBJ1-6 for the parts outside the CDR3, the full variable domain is GAGVSQSPSNKVTEKGKDVELRCDPISGHTALYWYRQSLGQGLEFLIYFQGNSAPDKSGLPSDRFSAERTGGSVSTLTIQRTQQEDSAVYLCASSLGARNNSPLHFGNGTRLTVT.

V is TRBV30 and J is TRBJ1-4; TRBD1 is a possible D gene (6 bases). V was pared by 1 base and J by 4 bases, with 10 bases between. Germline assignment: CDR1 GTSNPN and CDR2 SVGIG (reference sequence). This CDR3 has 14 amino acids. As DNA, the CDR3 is TGTGCCTGGAGTGGACAGGCGGTTAATGAAAAACTGTTTTTT. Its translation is CAWSGQAVNEKLFF.

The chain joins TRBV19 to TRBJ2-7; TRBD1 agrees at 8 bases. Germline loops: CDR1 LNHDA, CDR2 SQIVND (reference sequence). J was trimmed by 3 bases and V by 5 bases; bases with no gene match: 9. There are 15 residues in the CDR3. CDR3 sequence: CASSSTPGTGYEQYF. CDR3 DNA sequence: TGTGCCAGTAGTTCAACCCCCGGGACAGGCTACGAGCAGTACTTC.